These 29 T cell receptor beta chains originate from one sample sequenced in a study of cytomegalovirus exposure and HLA in healthy donors. The study ran its PCR with 60 Vbeta and 13 Jbeta primers. Clones were read by immunoSEQ multiplex PCR, and TCRdb kept only the in-frame ones, dropping some. The sample has approximately 160,000 clones, approximately 71% seen once; the top ten hold approximately 1.5%. The specimen was PBMCs. The receptors were sampled from a man aged 50-60 years in good health and CMV-seronegative.

This chain joins TRBV19 and TRBJ1-5, with 9 bases fitting TRBD1. The CDR3 covers 15 residues. Germline assignment: CDR1 LNHDA and CDR2 SQIVND (reference sequence). The ends lost 7 bases at V and 3 bases at J; junction bases unmatched: 7. The CDR3 nucleotides are TGTGCCAGTAAGAACAGGGGGCTTCTCAATCAGCCCCAGCATTTT. It specifies CASKNRGLLNQPQHF. Supplemented by reference TRBV19 and TRBJ1-5, the full variable domain reads DGGITQSPKYLFRKEGQNVTLSCEQNLNHDAMYWYRQDPGQGLRLIYYSQIVNDFQKGDIAEGYSVSREKKESFPLTVTSAQKNPTAFYLCASKNRGLLNQPQHFGDGTRLSIL.

The rearrangement joins TRBV25-1 to TRBJ1-6, with TRBD1 identical over 7 bases. The trim removed 4 bases at V and 14 bases at J, leaving 14 bases unmatched. Germline V lookup: CDR1 MGHDK, CDR2 SYGVNS. The CDR3 spans 15 residues. The CDR3 spells CASSAGQITLMALHF. CDR3 DNA sequence: TGTGCCAGCAGTGCGGGACAGATCACCTTGATGGCCCTCCACTTT. The complete variable domain, with remaining parts taken from reference TRBV25-1 and TRBJ1-6, reads EADIYQTPRYLVIGTGKKITLECSQTMGHDKMYWYQQDPGMELHLIHYSYGVNSTEKGDLSSESTVSRIRTEHFPLTLESARPSHTSQYLCASSAGQITLMALHFGNGTRLTVT.

The chain recombines TRBV25-1 with TRBJ1-1, with 8 bases that match TRBD1. V was clipped by 7 bases and J by 1 base; unmatched bases: 2. Germline CDR1 and CDR2: MGHDK and SYGVNS. This CDR3 is built from 13 residues. This chain's CDR3 is CASTGGTNTEAFF. In nucleotides, the CDR3 is TGTGCCAGCACAGGGGGCACGAACACTGAAGCTTTCTTT.

The chain is built from TRBV4-3 and TRBJ2-2, with 7 bases fitting TRBD1. The CDR3 totals 15 residues. The junction had 2 bases not matched to a gene; V was cut back by 1 base and J by 3 bases. Germline CDR1 reads LGHNA; CDR2 reads YSLEER. CDR3 coding DNA: TGCGCCAGCAGCCAAGCTACAGGGGACACCGGGGAGCTGTTTTTT. It is translated as CASSQATGDTGELFF.

The chain uses TRBV7-6 and TRBJ2-7; possible D gene TRBD1, 5 bases. V lost 2 bases and J 1 base, leaving 12 bases between the germline ends. The germline gives CDR1 SGHVS, CDR2 FNYEAQ. There are 15 residues in the CDR3. The CDR3 nucleotides read TGTGCCAGCAGCTTACAAAGGGGCCCATCCTACGAGCAGTACTTC. Translating it yields CASSLQRGPSYEQYF.

The CDR3 loop is CASSQPSGGKDTEAFF. CDR3 in DNA: TGCGCCAGCAGCCAACCATCAGGAGGGAAGGACACTGAAGCTTTCTTT. The rearrangement joins TRBV4-1 to TRBJ1-1; D is ambiguous. The CDR3 loop spans 16 amino acids. V lost 2 bases, J lost 3 bases, and 16 bases lay in between. Germline loops: CDR1 MGHRA, CDR2 YSYEKL.

This clone appeared once. The rearrangement joins TRBV6-5 to TRBJ1-1, with D possibly TRBD1 on 5 matching bases. The germline gives CDR1 MNHEY, CDR2 SVGAGI. Trimming removed 6 bases from V and 5 bases from J, with 19 bases in between. The CDR3 has 15 amino acids. The CDR3 DNA sequence: TGTGCCAGCAGCTCTTACGGGGGGAAGGGTACTGAAGCTTTCTTT. It yields the protein CASSSYGGKGTEAFF.

V usage is TRBV5-1 and J usage is TRBJ1-5; 8 bases line up with TRBD1. The trim removed 3 bases at V and 0 bases at J, leaving 2 bases unmatched. CDR3 length: 15 amino acids. Germline lookup yields CDR1 SGHRS and CDR2 YFSETQ. The CDR3 DNA is TGCGCCAGCAGCTCGGGACAGGATAGCAATCAGCCCCAGCATTTT. Amino acids: CASSSGQDSNQPQHF.

There are a few counts of this clone. The V call is TRBV10-3, the J call TRBJ1-1; the D gene is possibly TRBD1 (6 bases). CDR3 size: 17 residues. V was trimmed by 4 bases and J by 0 bases, leaving 18 bases between them. Germline V gene lookup returns CDR1 ENHRY and CDR2 SYGVKD. CDR3 nucleotide sequence: TGTGCCATCAGTGCCCTCGGACAGACTTTAATGAACACTGAAGCTTTCTTT. Its translation is CAISALGQTLMNTEAFF.

This chain connects TRBV7-8 to TRBJ2-2; a possible D gene is TRBD1 (6 bases). The CDR3 is 13 amino acids. Germline lookup yields CDR1 SGHVS and CDR2 FQNEAQ. The V gene lost 1 base and the J gene lost 10 bases, with 10 bases spanning the gap. In DNA, the CDR3 is TGTGCCAGCAGCTTAGGTTGGGGGCAGGAGCTGTTTTTT. It codes for CASSLGWGQELFF.

This clone was observed a handful of times. The chain combines TRBV25-1 with TRBJ2-3; 10 nucleotides match TRBD2. The CDR3 has 17 amino acids. Per germline, CDR1 MGHDK and CDR2 SYGVNS. J lost 5 bases, V lost 2 bases, and 10 bases had no gene match. CDR3 loop: CASSERRAGGPGDTQYF. The CDR3 DNA is TGTGCCAGCAGTGAACGCAGAGCGGGGGGGCCAGGAGATACGCAGTATTTT.

The genes are TRBV13 and TRBJ2-1, with 8 bases lining up with TRBD1. The germline V gene encodes CDR1 PRHDT and CDR2 FYEKMQ (reference sequence). CDR3 size: 18 residues. J was trimmed by 9 bases and V by 0 bases; bases with no gene match: 16. The CDR3 bases are TGTGCCAGCAGCTTAGGCACTTCAGGAGGACAGGGAAGAGTTGAGCAGTTCTTC. Protein sequence: CASSLGTSGGQGRVEQFF.

The V gene is TRBV7-2, the J gene TRBJ2-3; TRBD2 matches 8 bases. The CDR3 is 16 amino acids. Germline CDR1 SGHTA, CDR2 FQGNSA. V lost 5 bases, J lost 4 bases, and 11 bases stayed unmatched. The CDR3 loop reads CASSPRAGVRADTQYF. In nucleotides, the CDR3 is TGTGCCAGCAGCCCACGAGCGGGGGTGAGAGCAGATACGCAGTATTTT.

This chain connects TRBV27 to TRBJ1-5; 8 nucleotides agree with TRBD1. This CDR3 is built from 14 residues. The V gene's germline CDR1 is MNHEY and CDR2 SMNVEV (reference sequence). V trimming: 5 bases; J trimming: 6 bases; junction bases outside the gene matches: 6. The CDR3 loop reads CASSTTGGGQPQHF. The CDR3 DNA reads as TGTGCCAGCAGTACAACAGGGGGGGGTCAGCCCCAGCATTTT.

This clone occurred once. This rearrangement joins TRBV5-1 to TRBJ2-5; possible D gene TRBD2, 5 bases. The CDR3 covers 13 residues. Per the germline V gene, CDR1 is SGHRS and CDR2 is YFSETQ. With 0 bases removed from V and 5 bases from J, the gap between germline ends came to 8 bases. The CDR3 loop is CASSLGGKETQYF. CDR3 DNA sequence: TGCGCCAGCAGCTTGGGAGGGAAGGAGACCCAGTACTTC.

The chain links TRBV11-2 to TRBJ1-1; a possible D gene is TRBD1 (5 bases). Germline CDR1 SGHAT, CDR2 FQNNGV. The CDR3 spans 14 residues. The V end was cut by 2 bases, the J end by 5 bases, with 12 bases between. CDR3 amino acids: CASSLPSRATEAFF. In nucleotides, the CDR3 is TGTGCCAGCAGCTTACCCTCCAGGGCGACTGAAGCTTTCTTT.

This chain uses TRBV27 with TRBJ1-2; TRBD1 is a possible D gene (6 bases). V shed 4 bases and J shed 4 bases, with 10 bases lying between them. The CDR3 runs to 13 residues. In germline, CDR1 is MNHEY, CDR2 SMNVEV (reference sequence). The CDR3 here is CASSSQGPYGYTF. Here the CDR3 DNA reads TGTGCCAGCAGTTCACAGGGACCCTATGGCTACACCTTC.

This sequence joins TRBV7-3 and TRBJ1-2, with 8 bases that match TRBD1. CDR3 size: 13 residues. Germline V gene lookup returns CDR1 SGHTA and CDR2 FQGTGA. Trimming cost V 4 bases and J 7 bases; bases outside gene matches: 5. CDR3 sequence: CASSSGGAGGYTF. The CDR3 bases are TGTGCCAGCAGCTCAGGGGGCGCGGGTGGCTACACCTTC.

J is TRBJ2-1 and V is TRBV5-1; D is uncertain. Germline lookup yields CDR1 SGHRS and CDR2 YFSETQ. CDR3 length: 11 residues. V lost 5 bases, J lost 6 bases, and 6 bases lay in between. DNA of the CDR3: TGCGCCAGCAGGGTCGGCAATGAGCAGTTCTTC. Protein sequence: CASRVGNEQFF.

The genes are TRBV9 and TRBJ1-4, with 8 bases lining up with TRBD1. CDR3 length: 15 residues. Germline trimming cut 0 bases from V and 8 bases from J; bases unmatched to any gene: 6. Germline assignment: CDR1 SGDLS and CDR2 YYNGEE. CDR3 DNA sequence: TGTGCCAGCAGCGTAGGCCAGGGGGCGTACGAAAAACTGTTTTTT. Translated, it gives CASSVGQGAYEKLFF.

The chain employs TRBV4-1 and TRBJ2-7; D might be TRBD2 (7 bases). Between the trimmed V and J ends, which lost 4 bases and 12 bases, there was a span of 19 bases. Germline CDR1 is MGHRA and CDR2 is YSYEKL. This CDR3 contains 13 residues. The CDR3 nucleotides read TGCGCCAGCAGCCCCCCCTGGGGGGGCGCCCCGTACTTC. Its protein product is CASSPPWGGAPYF.

The CDR3 here is CASSLVGSFGAQETQYF. As DNA, the CDR3 is TGCGCCAGCAGCTTGGTCGGCTCCTTTGGGGCCCAAGAGACCCAGTACTTC. J is TRBJ2-5 and V is TRBV5-1; TRBD1 is a possible D gene (5 bases). CDR3 length: 17 amino acids. The V gene lost 0 bases and the J gene lost 1 base, with 16 bases spanning the gap. Germline CDR1 SGHRS, CDR2 YFSETQ.

The rearrangement uses TRBV5-1 and TRBJ2-3, with D possibly matching TRBD2 (5 bases). Germline CDR1 reads SGHRS; CDR2 reads YFSETQ. This CDR3 is 15 amino acids long. V gave up 3 bases and J gave up 0 bases, with 11 bases separating them. The CDR3 DNA reads TGCGCCAGCAGCTCAACGGGAACTAGCACAGATACGCAGTATTTT. As protein: CASSSTGTSTDTQYF. Full variable domain (rest looked up from reference TRBV5-1 and TRBJ2-3): KAGVTQTPRYLIKTRGQQVTLSCSPISGHRSVSWYQQTPGQGLQFLFEYFSETQRNKGNFPGRFSGRQFSNSRSEMNVSTLELGDSALYLCASSSTGTSTDTQYFGPGTRLTVL.

The chain carries TRBV7-9 and TRBJ2-7; maybe TRBD1 (6 bases). V dropped 0 bases and J dropped 5 bases, with 11 bases sitting between them. CDR1 and CDR2 (germline): SEHNR, FQNEAQ (reference sequence). The CDR3 length is 14 residues. The CDR3, as DNA: TGTGCCAGCAGCTTAGCAACAGGGTTCCACGAGCAGTACTTC. This gives the protein CASSLATGFHEQYF.

The V call is TRBV5-1, the J call TRBJ2-1; 7 positions agree with TRBD1. V shed 4 bases, J shed 2 bases, and the junction held 6 bases outside the gene matches. Germline V gene sequence: CDR1 SGHRS, CDR2 YFSETQ. This CDR3 comprises 15 residues. CDR3 region: CASSPGTVTYNEQFF. CDR3 nucleotides: TGCGCCAGCAGCCCAGGGACAGTCACCTACAATGAGCAGTTCTTC.

There are a few counts of this clone. The rearrangement joins TRBV18 to TRBJ2-3, with D possibly being TRBD1 (5 bases). The CDR3 spans 15 residues. V lost 5 bases to trimming and J lost 2 bases, with 14 bases between them. In germline, CDR1 is KGHSH, CDR2 LQKENI. Written as DNA, the CDR3 is TGTGCCAGCTCAGCACGCAGGGATCTCACAGATACGCAGTATTTT. This encodes CASSARRDLTDTQYF.

The CDR3 sequence is CASTTYSNQPQHF. CDR3 coding DNA: TGTGCCAGCACGACTTATAGCAATCAGCCCCAGCATTTT. The chain couples TRBV2 to TRBJ1-5; D gene ambiguous. CDR3 size: 13 residues. V lost 7 bases and J 0 bases, leaving 7 bases between the germline ends. Germline CDR1 is SNHLY and CDR2 is FYNNEI.

V usage is TRBV5-4 and J usage is TRBJ1-2; 7 bases agree with TRBD1. Germline V gene sequence: CDR1 SGHNT, CDR2 YYREEE (reference sequence). The CDR3 runs 14 residues. The V and J ends lost 4 bases and 5 bases, in that order; junction bases with no gene match: 8. For the CDR3, the DNA is TGTGCCAGCAGCCAGCAGGGGGGCAGGTATGGCTACACCTTC. Protein product: CASSQQGGRYGYTF.

The gene calls are TRBV9 and TRBJ1-6; 7 bases are a match to TRBD1. Germline V gene data show CDR1 as SGDLS and CDR2 as YYNGEE. This CDR3 is 15 amino acids long. V shed 4 bases, J shed 6 bases, and the junction held 7 bases outside the gene matches. CDR3 DNA: TGTGCCAGCAGCCCTCGGGACAGTGGTAATTCACCCCTCCACTTT. Translation gives CASSPRDSGNSPLHF.